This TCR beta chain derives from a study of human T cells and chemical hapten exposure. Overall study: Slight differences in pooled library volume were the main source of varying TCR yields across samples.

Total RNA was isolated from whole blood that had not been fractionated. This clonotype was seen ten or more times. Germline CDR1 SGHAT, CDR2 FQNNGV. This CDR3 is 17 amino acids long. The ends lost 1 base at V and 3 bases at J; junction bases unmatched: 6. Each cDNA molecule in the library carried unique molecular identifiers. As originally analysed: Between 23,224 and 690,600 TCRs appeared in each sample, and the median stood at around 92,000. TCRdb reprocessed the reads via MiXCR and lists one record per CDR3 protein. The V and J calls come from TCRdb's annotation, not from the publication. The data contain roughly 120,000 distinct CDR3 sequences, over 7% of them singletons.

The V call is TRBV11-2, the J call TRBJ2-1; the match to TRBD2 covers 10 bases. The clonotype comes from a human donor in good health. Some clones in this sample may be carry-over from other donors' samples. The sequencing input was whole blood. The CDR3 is CASSLALLAGYYNEQFF. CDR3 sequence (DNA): TGTGCCAGCAGCTTAGCTTTACTAGCGGGGTACTACAATGAGCAGTTCTTC.